A selection of T cell receptor beta chains follows, all from one sample in a study of chemoradiotherapy in HPV16-positive cancers. Method: immunoSEQ multiplex PCR; TCRdb's copy keeps in-frame clones and lacks some. The profile shows 20,000 to 25,000 clones, roughly 94% of them singletons. Sampling took place from a patient who underwent chemoradiotherapy. These receptors came from a human donor with HPV-associated anogenital cancer. Both conserved end residues are part of each CDR3. A D gene is named only where the DNA matches it firmly. The size entry is marked missing in some rows and otherwise reads once, few, many or a size class.

TRBJ1-4,TRBV14,.,TRBD1,CASSRGTGTEKLFF,TGTGCCAGCAGCCGCGGGACAGGGACCGAAAAACTGTTTTTT
TRBJ2-7,TRBV7-9,.,.,CASRGGTPGLREQYF,TGTGCCAGCAGGGGAGGGACACCCGGGCTGAGAGAGCAGTACTTC
TRBJ2-3,TRBV4-2,.,TRBD2,CASKLNGRGTDTQYF,TGTGCCAGCAAGCTTAACGGGAGGGGCACAGATACGCAGTATTTT
TRBJ2-3,TRBV15,.,TRBD1,CATSRGRDRVTDTQYF,TGTGCCACCAGCAGAGGTCGGGACAGAGTCACAGATACGCAGTATTTT
TRBJ1-5,TRBV19,.,TRBD1,CATGQGEFYQPQHF,TGTGCCACCGGACAGGGAGAGTTTTATCAGCCCCAGCATTTT
TRBJ1-1,TRBV4-1,once,.,CASSQPSGRQLNTEAFF,TGCGCCAGCAGCCAACCCTCGGGACGGCAGTTGAACACTGAAGCTTTCTTT
TRBJ2-7,TRBV30,.,.,CAWSRRGPYPEQYF,TGTGCCTGGAGTAGAAGGGGCCCCTACCCCGAGCAGTACTTC
TRBJ1-1,TRBV2,.,.,CASSQDSLEAFF,TGTGCCAGCAGCCAGGACAGTCTCGAAGCTTTCTTT
TRBJ1-2,TRBV5-1,.,.,CASSLELLGYGYTF,TGCGCCAGCAGCTTGGAGCTTTTAGGGTATGGCTACACCTTC
TRBJ1-1,TRBV28,once,TRBD1,CASSKPGQGAQEAFF,TGTGCCAGCAGTAAACCGGGACAGGGGGCGCAGGAAGCTTTCTTT
TRBJ1-5,TRBV27,.,TRBD1,CASLREDRGPDQPQHF,TGTGCCAGCCTCCGTGAGGACAGGGGCCCTGATCAGCCCCAGCATTTT
TRBJ2-7,TRBV5-1,.,TRBD1,CASSRTGGNEQYF,TGCGCCAGCAGCCGGACAGGGGGCAACGAGCAGTACTTC
TRBJ1-2,TRBV5-5,.,.,CASSLAQPGYGYTF,TGTGCCAGCAGCTTGGCGCAGCCTGGCTATGGCTACACCTTC
TRBJ2-3,TRBV2,.,TRBD2,CASSKGLAGDTQYF,TGTGCCAGCAGTAAGGGACTAGCGGGAGATACGCAGTATTTT
TRBJ1-2,TRBV28,.,TRBD1,CATRGGRGYTF,TGTGCCACCAGGGGGGGCCGGGGCTACACCTTC
TRBJ1-1,TRBV12-5,.,.,CASGLAGKPEAFF,TGTGCTAGTGGTTTGGCAGGGAAACCTGAAGCTTTCTTT
TRBJ1-5,TRBV6-5,.,TRBD1,CASSYSGAGGVWPQHF,TGTGCCAGCAGTTACTCGGGCGCAGGGGGGGTATGGCCCCAGCATTTT
TRBJ2-7,TRBV2,.,.,CASKIGQIYEQYF,TGTGCCAGCAAGATAGGACAGATTTACGAGCAGTACTTC
TRBJ1-2,TRBV5-1,.,.,CASSLLSDGTYTF,TGCGCCAGCAGCTTGCTTTCCGACGGAACATACACCTTC
TRBJ2-7,TRBV15,.,.,CATSRGGSSYEQYF,TGTGCCACCAGCAGAGGTGGAAGCTCCTACGAGCAGTACTTC
TRBJ2-1,TRBV20-1,once,.,CSAVDPSEQFF,TGCAGTGCTGTGGACCCCTCGGAGCAGTTCTTC
TRBJ2-3,TRBV7-9,.,.,CASSKKSLSTDTQYF,TGTGCCAGCAGCAAAAAATCCCTGAGCACAGATACGCAGTATTTT
TRBJ2-6,TRBV5-1,.,.,CASSVGTSGANVLTF,TGCGCCAGCAGCGTGGGTACCTCTGGGGCCAACGTCCTGACTTTC
TRBJ2-1,TRBV9,.,TRBD2,CASRSGTSGSRYNEQFF,TGTGCCAGCAGATCCGGGACTAGCGGGTCTCGGTACAATGAGCAGTTCTTC